The rows below give T cell receptor beta chains drawn from one sample of a study of CD8 T cells in ankylosing spondylitis. Each CDR3 protein gets one entry after TCRdb re-called the 5' RACE reads with MiXCR. The sample lists more than 150,000 distinct CDR3 sequences; 10% to 15% were seen once. Specimen: blood, either unsorted or a sorted T cell fraction (not recorded which). Every receptor here comes from a female donor with ankylosing spondylitis or in good health (not recorded which). The CDR3 runs from the conserved cysteine through the conserved F or W. A D gene is named only where the DNA matches it firmly. Size values are once, few and many counts, or a class for expanded clones, and some rows have none.

d_call: -; j_call: TRBJ2-3; clone_size: few; v_call: TRBV10-3; cdr3_nt: TGTGCCATCAGTGAGACCACAGATACGCAGTATTTT; cdr3_aa: CAISETTDTQYF
d_call: TRBD1; j_call: TRBJ2-5; clone_size: few; v_call: TRBV11-2; cdr3_nt: TGTGCCAGCAGCTTAGGAGTCGGCGCCAGGGGGTTTCAAGAGACCCAGTACTTC; cdr3_aa: CASSLGVGARGFQETQYF
d_call: -; j_call: TRBJ1-6; clone_size: many; v_call: TRBV9; cdr3_nt: TGTGCCAGCAGCGCGTCGGACAGTGCGTATAATTCACCCCTCCACTTT; cdr3_aa: CASSASDSAYNSPLHF
d_call: -; j_call: TRBJ2-5; clone_size: few; v_call: TRBV20-1; cdr3_nt: TGCAGTGCTCACCGGGGTAGTCAAGAGACCCAGTACTTC; cdr3_aa: CSAHRGSQETQYF
d_call: -; j_call: TRBJ2-2; clone_size: many; v_call: TRBV24-1; cdr3_nt: TGTGCCACCAGTGTAGCCGGGCGCGACACCGGGGAGCTGTTTTTT; cdr3_aa: CATSVAGRDTGELFF
d_call: -; j_call: TRBJ1-2; clone_size: -; v_call: TRBV5-5; cdr3_nt: TGTGCCAGCAGCCCCACGCCGCGGTCGCTAACTAACTATGGCTACACCTTC; cdr3_aa: CASSPTPRSLTNYGYTF
d_call: TRBD2; j_call: TRBJ2-5; clone_size: -; v_call: TRBV5-1; cdr3_nt: TGCGCCAGCAGGGCGGGAGGAGTCCAAGAGACCCAGTACTTC; cdr3_aa: CASRAGGVQETQYF
d_call: TRBD1; j_call: TRBJ1-5; clone_size: few; v_call: TRBV6-2/TRBV6-3; cdr3_nt: TGTGCCAGCAGTCACAAGACAGGGGCGACCCTAAATAGCAATCAGTCCCAGCATTTT; cdr3_aa: CASSHKTGATLNSNQSQHF
d_call: -; j_call: TRBJ2-5; clone_size: -; v_call: TRBV24-1; cdr3_nt: TGTGCCACCAGTGAGCCAGGGGACAAAGAGACCCAGTACTTC; cdr3_aa: CATSEPGDKETQYF
d_call: TRBD2; j_call: TRBJ2-3; clone_size: few; v_call: TRBV6-5; cdr3_nt: TGTGCCACCATTACAACTAGCGGGAGCACAGATACGCAGTATTTT; cdr3_aa: CATITTSGSTDTQYF
d_call: TRBD2; j_call: TRBJ2-1; clone_size: many; v_call: TRBV5-1; cdr3_nt: TGCGCCAGCAGCTTCGCTAGCGGGAGGGCCGGGCAATATGAGCAGTTCTTC; cdr3_aa: CASSFASGRAGQYEQFF
d_call: -; j_call: TRBJ2-2; clone_size: few; v_call: TRBV20-1; cdr3_nt: TGCAGTGCCTCCCGGGGCGGGGAGCTGTTTTTT; cdr3_aa: CSASRGGELFF
d_call: -; j_call: TRBJ2-3; clone_size: -; v_call: TRBV20-1; cdr3_nt: TGCAGTGCTAGAGACGGGGGAGCAGATACGCAGTATTTT; cdr3_aa: CSARDGGADTQYF
d_call: TRBD1; j_call: TRBJ2-5; clone_size: many; v_call: TRBV4-3; cdr3_nt: TGCGCCAGCAGCCAGATGGGACAGGGGCAAGAGACCCAGTACTTC; cdr3_aa: CASSQMGQGQETQYF
d_call: -; j_call: TRBJ2-1; clone_size: many; v_call: TRBV12-3/TRBV12-4; cdr3_nt: TGTGCCAGCAGTCGACCCCGACTTCTGAATGAGCAGTTCTTC; cdr3_aa: CASSRPRLLNEQFF
d_call: -; j_call: TRBJ1-1; clone_size: many; v_call: TRBV5-1; cdr3_nt: TGCGCCAGCAGTCCCCAGGAGGGCACTGAAGCTTTCTTT; cdr3_aa: CASSPQEGTEAFF
d_call: TRBD1; j_call: TRBJ1-4; clone_size: -; v_call: TRBV5-1; cdr3_nt: TGCGCCAGCAGCAGAGGGGGCATGGCTAATGAAAAACTGTTTTTT; cdr3_aa: CASSRGGMANEKLFF
d_call: -; j_call: TRBJ1-2; clone_size: -; v_call: TRBV9; cdr3_nt: TGTGCCAGCTCAGTAGGTTTCGATGGCTACACCTTC; cdr3_aa: CASSVGFDGYTF
d_call: -; j_call: TRBJ2-2; clone_size: few; v_call: TRBV7-2; cdr3_nt: TGTGCCAGCAGCCTAGGGGACATTCAGTTCGGGGAGCTGTTTTTT; cdr3_aa: CASSLGDIQFGELFF
d_call: -; j_call: TRBJ2-2; clone_size: many; v_call: TRBV7-9; cdr3_nt: TGTGCCAGCAGCTTAAGGGTCCTGCCCGACACCGGGGAGCTGTTTTTT; cdr3_aa: CASSLRVLPDTGELFF
d_call: -; j_call: TRBJ2-1; clone_size: few; v_call: TRBV5-6; cdr3_nt: TGTGCCAGCAGCACAATGAGAAAGGGGACTGCCTACAATGAGCAGTTCTTC; cdr3_aa: CASSTMRKGTAYNEQFF
d_call: TRBD1; j_call: TRBJ1-1; clone_size: many; v_call: TRBV28; cdr3_nt: TGTGCCAGCAGTTCCGTGGGACAGGAGAACACTGAAGCTTTCTTT; cdr3_aa: CASSSVGQENTEAFF
d_call: TRBD1; j_call: TRBJ2-6; clone_size: -; v_call: TRBV5-5; cdr3_nt: TGTGCCAGCACCATGGGACAGGGTCTTAATTGGAGGGCCAACGTCCTGACTTTC; cdr3_aa: CASTMGQGLNWRANVLTF
d_call: TRBD2; j_call: TRBJ2-1; clone_size: many; v_call: TRBV27; cdr3_nt: TGTGCCAGCAGTTTACCGGGAGGCTACAATGAGCAGTTCTTC; cdr3_aa: CASSLPGGYNEQFF
d_call: -; j_call: TRBJ2-7; clone_size: -; v_call: TRBV18; cdr3_nt: TGTGCCAGCTCACCACCAACTAGCCAGAGATACGAGCAGTACTTC; cdr3_aa: CASSPPTSQRYEQYF
d_call: TRBD2; j_call: TRBJ2-1; clone_size: -; v_call: TRBV3-1; cdr3_nt: TGTGCCTCCACCCAAAGCCTTCGGCTAGCGGGGGGGGGAGAGCAGTTCTTC; cdr3_aa: CASTQSLRLAGGGEQFF
d_call: -; j_call: TRBJ2-3; clone_size: few; v_call: TRBV20-1; cdr3_nt: TGCAGTGCTAGGGCGGGAAACACAGATACGCAGTATTTT; cdr3_aa: CSARAGNTDTQYF
d_call: TRBD1; j_call: TRBJ2-2; clone_size: many; v_call: TRBV20-1; cdr3_nt: TGCAGTGCTGGCCCCCAGGGACAGGGGACCGGGGAGCTGTTTTTT; cdr3_aa: CSAGPQGQGTGELFF
d_call: TRBD2; j_call: TRBJ2-5; clone_size: -; v_call: TRBV3-1; cdr3_nt: TGTGCCATCTGCTACCCGGGACTAGCGCCGAGGACCCAAGAGACCCAGTACTTC; cdr3_aa: CAICYPGLAPRTQETQYF
d_call: -; j_call: TRBJ2-7; clone_size: -; v_call: TRBV12-3/TRBV12-4; cdr3_nt: TGTGCCAGCACCTCCGTCCAGGGGAGGTCCGAGCAGTACTTC; cdr3_aa: CASTSVQGRSEQYF
d_call: TRBD1; j_call: TRBJ1-5; clone_size: many; v_call: TRBV28; cdr3_nt: TGTGCCAGCAGTGTAGAGTCCGGGACAGGTCTACAGCCCCAGCATTTT; cdr3_aa: CASSVESGTGLQPQHF
d_call: -; j_call: TRBJ1-2; clone_size: -; v_call: TRBV30; cdr3_nt: TGTGCCTGGAGTAGGACACCACAAAGGGGCTACACCTTC; cdr3_aa: CAWSRTPQRGYTF
d_call: -; j_call: TRBJ2-3; clone_size: many; v_call: TRBV7-6; cdr3_nt: TGTGCCAGCAGCTCTTCCCCCACAGATACGCAGTATTTT; cdr3_aa: CASSSSPTDTQYF